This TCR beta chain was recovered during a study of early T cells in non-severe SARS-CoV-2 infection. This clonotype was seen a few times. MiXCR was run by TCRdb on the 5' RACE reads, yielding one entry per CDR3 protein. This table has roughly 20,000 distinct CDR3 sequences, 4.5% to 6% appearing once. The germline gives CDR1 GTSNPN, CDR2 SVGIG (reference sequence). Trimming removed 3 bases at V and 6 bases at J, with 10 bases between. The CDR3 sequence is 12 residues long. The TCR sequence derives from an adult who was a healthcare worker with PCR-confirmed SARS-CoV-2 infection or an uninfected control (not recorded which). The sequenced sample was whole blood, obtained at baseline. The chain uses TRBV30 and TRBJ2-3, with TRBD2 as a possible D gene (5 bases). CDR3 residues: CAWRPGEDTQYF. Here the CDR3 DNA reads TGTGCCTGGAGGCCCGGGGAGGATACGCAGTATTTT.